The 30 T cell receptor beta chains in this list originate from one sample, sequenced in a study of CD4 T cells in relation to SARS-CoV-2 and coronaviruses. The antigens of these receptors remain unknown. Before the COVID-19 pandemic, during about 2010-2018, CD4+ T cells were taken from unexposed donors. Isolation of CD4+ T cells took place after nine to ten days in culture. Data came from immunoSEQ multiplex PCR; TCRdb stores just in-frame clones and leaves some out. Of about 19,000 clones listed, approximately 75% are singletons. The sequenced material came from CD4+ T cells from PBMCs, cultured in vitro. The receptors were gathered from a human donor in good health.

The chain couples TRBV19 to TRBJ2-3; 14 nucleotides agree with TRBD2. Germline CDR1 is LNHDA and CDR2 is SQIVND (reference sequence). There are 16 residues in the CDR3. Unmatched junction bases numbered 0, after V lost 3 bases and J lost 1 base. Here the CDR3 DNA reads TGTGCCAGTAGTATGGGACTAGCGGGAGGCACAGATACGCAGTATTTT. It yields the protein CASSMGLAGGTDTQYF.

The rearrangement links TRBV5-1 to TRBJ2-3; TRBD1 agrees at 9 bases. The CDR3 covers 15 residues. The V segment lost 4 bases and the J segment 4 bases; nucleotides outside the gene matches: 7. Germline lookup yields CDR1 SGHRS and CDR2 YFSETQ. The CDR3 region is CASSADRGDSDTQYF. For the CDR3, the DNA is TGCGCCAGCAGCGCGGACAGGGGAGATTCAGATACGCAGTATTTT.

The J gene is TRBJ2-7, the V gene TRBV6-5; D may be TRBD1 (7 bases). The length of the CDR3 is 14 residues. The V end was cut by 8 bases, the J end by 4 bases, with 18 bases between. The germline gives CDR1 MNHEY, CDR2 SVGAGI. The CDR3 region is CASGKGRGVYEQYF. The DNA of the CDR3 is TGTGCCAGCGGAAAGGGCAGGGGGGTGTACGAGCAGTACTTC.

CDR3 amino acids: CASSAGLAGEGELFF. The CDR3, as DNA: TGTGCCAGCAGCGCAGGACTAGCGGGAGAAGGGGAGCTGTTTTTT. The chain uses TRBV5-6 and TRBJ2-2; 13 nucleotides line up with TRBD2. The junction had 5 bases not matched to a gene; V was cut back by 4 bases and J by 8 bases. CDR1 is SGHDT, CDR2 YYEEEE, per germline. The length of the CDR3 is 15 residues.

V is TRBV5-5 and J is TRBJ1-4; no definite D call. CDR3 length equals 13 residues. Deletions cut 2 bases from V and 4 bases from J, with 6 bases between. Germline loops: CDR1 SGHKS, CDR2 YYEKEE (reference sequence). CDR3 sequence reads: CASSFTVNEKLFF. The CDR3 nucleotides read TGTGCCAGCAGCTTTACGGTTAATGAAAAACTGTTTTTT. The full variable domain, in which reference TRBV5-5 and TRBJ1-4 provide the parts outside the CDR3, is DAGVTQSPTHLIKTRGQQVTLRCSPISGHKSVSWYQQVLGQGPQFIFQYYEKEERGRGNFPDRFSARQFPNYSSELNVNALLLGDSALYLCASSFTVNEKLFFGSGTQLSVL.

This chain joins TRBV14 and TRBJ2-7, with 7 bases lining up with TRBD2. The CDR3 is made up of 16 amino acids. Germline trimming cut 1 base from V and 7 bases from J; bases unmatched to any gene: 13. Germline CDR1 SGHDN, CDR2 FVKESK. CDR3 nucleotide sequence: TGTGCCAGCAGCCAAGTGGGAGGGGATAGTCGTGGAGAGCAGTACTTC. It specifies CASSQVGGDSRGEQYF.

The rearrangement links TRBV2 to TRBJ2-3; D may be TRBD2 (5 bases). The CDR3 contains 13 residues. V lost 7 bases, J lost 5 bases, and 13 bases lay in between. The V gene's germline CDR1 is SNHLY and CDR2 FYNNEI. The DNA of the CDR3 is TGTGCCAGCAAGGCCACGGGATTAGATACGCAGTATTTT. Its translation: CASKATGLDTQYF.

This rearrangement joins TRBV11-2 to TRBJ2-1; D is unclear. CDR1 and CDR2 from the germline V gene are SGHAT and FQNNGV. The CDR3 totals 14 residues. V was pared by 6 bases and J by 6 bases, with 15 bases between. CDR3 coding DNA: TGTGCCAGCAGTCCACCTCCTAGTGGCAATGAGCAGTTCTTC. As protein: CASSPPPSGNEQFF.

This chain uses TRBV19 with TRBJ2-2; 7 bases agree with TRBD1. Germline lookup yields CDR1 LNHDA and CDR2 SQIVND (reference sequence). V lost 6 bases, J lost 6 bases, and 7 bases stayed unmatched. The CDR3 extends over 14 amino acids. The CDR3 DNA reads as TGTGCCAGTAGCCGGGGACAGATGGCCGGGGAGCTGTTTTTT. Amino acids: CASSRGQMAGELFF.

The rearrangement uses TRBV5-1 and TRBJ1-2, with 9 positions matching TRBD1. The CDR3 loop spans 14 amino acids. The germline gives CDR1 SGHRS, CDR2 YFSETQ. Germline trimming cut 4 bases from V and 7 bases from J; bases unmatched to any gene: 8. This CDR3 reads CASSGEGQGAGYTF. The CDR3 DNA is TGCGCCAGCAGCGGGGAGGGACAGGGAGCTGGCTACACCTTC.

The chain links TRBV11-1 to TRBJ2-7; D is perhaps TRBD1 (5 bases). CDR1 and CDR2 from the germline V gene are SGHAT and FQDESV (reference sequence). Trimming took off 2 bases at V and 3 bases at J, with 11 bases between the two ends. This CDR3 contains 14 residues. The CDR3 is CASSLSPDSYEQYF. The CDR3 nucleotides read TGTGCCAGCAGCTTAAGCCCCGACAGCTACGAGCAGTACTTC. Complete variable domain (other parts from reference TRBV11-1 and TRBJ2-7): EAEVAQSPRYKITEKSQAVAFWCDPISGHATLYWYRQILGQGPELLVQFQDESVVDDSQLPKDRFSAERLKGVDSTLKIQPAELGDSAMYLCASSLSPDSYEQYFGPGTRLTVT.

The chain links TRBV11-1 to TRBJ1-3; no definite D call. CDR3 length: 16 amino acids. V was clipped by 1 base and J by 4 bases, with 14 bases between them. Germline V gene data show CDR1 as SGHAT and CDR2 as FQDESV (reference sequence). The CDR3 sequence is CASSLGDFDAGNTIYF. In DNA form, the CDR3 reads TGTGCCAGCAGCTTAGGAGATTTTGATGCCGGAAACACCATATATTTT. The complete variable domain, with remaining parts taken from reference TRBV11-1 and TRBJ1-3, reads EAEVAQSPRYKITEKSQAVAFWCDPISGHATLYWYRQILGQGPELLVQFQDESVVDDSQLPKDRFSAERLKGVDSTLKIQPAELGDSAMYLCASSLGDFDAGNTIYFGEGSWLTVV.

The rearrangement uses TRBV5-1 and TRBJ2-5; 10 bases map to TRBD2. The CDR3 covers 16 residues. Trimming at V came to 1 base and at J to 3 bases, leaving 6 bases not matched to a gene. Germline CDR1 SGHRS, CDR2 YFSETQ. CDR3 amino acids: CASSLTGLAGEETQYF. For the CDR3, the DNA is TGCGCCAGCAGCTTGACAGGTCTAGCGGGAGAAGAGACCCAGTACTTC. Together with reference TRBV5-1 and TRBJ2-5, the CDR3 gives the full variable domain: KAGVTQTPRYLIKTRGQQVTLSCSPISGHRSVSWYQQTPGQGLQFLFEYFSETQRNKGNFPGRFSGRQFSNSRSEMNVSTLELGDSALYLCASSLTGLAGEETQYFGPGTRLLVL.

The rearrangement links TRBV6-6 to TRBJ2-1, with D perhaps assigned TRBD1 or TRBD2 (7 bases each). Per germline, CDR1 MNHNY and CDR2 SVGAGI (reference sequence). V was clipped by 5 bases and J by 7 bases, with 15 bases between them. The CDR3 has 14 residues. Here the CDR3 DNA reads TGTGCCAGCAGTCAGGGGGGGGCAATAAATGAGCAGTTCTTC. It translates to CASSQGGAINEQFF.

The chain has TRBV4-2 and TRBJ1-2, with D tentatively TRBD1 (5 bases). V was trimmed by 0 bases and J by 4 bases, leaving 12 bases between them. The CDR3 totals 15 residues. CDR1 and CDR2 (germline): LGHNA, YNFKEQ. The CDR3 bases are TGTGCCAGCAGCCAAGATCGTACAGGTATCTATGGCTACACCTTC. Amino acid sequence: CASSQDRTGIYGYTF.

The chain combines TRBV11-2 with TRBJ2-7; perhaps TRBD1 as D (5 bases). This CDR3 has 13 amino acids. CDR1 is SGHAT, CDR2 FQNNGV, per germline. V lost 5 bases to trimming and J lost 3 bases, with 11 bases between them. Written as DNA, the CDR3 is TGTGCCAGCAGCAATGGGGCCGGCTACGAGCAGTACTTC. Protein sequence: CASSNGAGYEQYF.

The J gene is TRBJ2-1, the V gene TRBV27; tentatively, D is TRBD1 or TRBD2 (6 bases each). CDR1 and CDR2 (germline): MNHEY, SMNVEV (reference sequence). The CDR3 totals 14 residues. The germline V and J ends were trimmed by 8 bases and 7 bases, with 18 bases remaining between them. CDR3 nucleotide sequence: TGTGCCAGCCACGGTTTAGGGGGGAGAAATGAGCAGTTCTTC. This encodes CASHGLGGRNEQFF.

The rearrangement joins TRBV5-6 to TRBJ2-5, with no clear D. With 0 bases removed from V and 5 bases from J, the gap between germline ends came to 2 bases. Germline lookup yields CDR1 SGHDT and CDR2 YYEEEE. The CDR3 extends over 11 amino acids. The CDR3 spells CASSLEETQYF. DNA for the CDR3: TGTGCCAGCAGCTTGGAGGAGACCCAGTACTTC.

This chain joins TRBV7-8 and TRBJ2-5; 7 nucleotides align to TRBD2. CDR3 length: 16 amino acids. Unmatched junction bases numbered 10, after V lost 4 bases and J lost 2 bases. Germline assignment: CDR1 SGHVS and CDR2 FQNEAQ. The CDR3 reads CASSSGSGTEQETQYF. For the CDR3, the DNA is TGTGCCAGCAGCTCTGGAAGCGGGACGGAACAAGAGACCCAGTACTTC.

The rearrangement uses TRBV15 and TRBJ1-5, with D perhaps TRBD1 (5 bases). This CDR3 has 15 amino acids. Trimming cost V 5 bases and J 1 base, with 12 bases left between them. Germline CDR1 reads LNHNV; CDR2 reads YYDKDF (reference sequence). The DNA for the CDR3 is TGTGCCACCAGCCGCGGGACGGAGAGCAATCAGCCCCAGCATTTT. Translating gives CATSRGTESNQPQHF.

The chain recombines TRBV7-2 with TRBJ1-1, with D unresolved. This CDR3 region has 14 residues. Between the trimmed V and J ends, which lost 3 bases and 0 bases, there was a span of 8 bases. From germline, CDR1 is SGHTA and CDR2 FQGNSA. In DNA, the CDR3 is TGTGCCAGCAGCTTCGCAAGCATGAACACTGAAGCTTTCTTT. Its translation is CASSFASMNTEAFF. Full variable domain (outside the CDR3, taken from reference TRBV7-2 and TRBJ1-1): GAGVSQSPSNKVTEKGKDVELRCDPISGHTALYWYRQSLGQGLEFLIYFQGNSAPDKSGLPSDRFSAERTGGSVSTLTIQRTQQEDSAVYLCASSFASMNTEAFFGQGTRLTVV.

The chain couples TRBV9 to TRBJ2-2; D is perhaps TRBD2 (8 bases). The V gene's germline CDR1 is SGDLS and CDR2 YYNGEE. With 0 bases removed from V and 6 bases from J, the gap between germline ends came to 21 bases. The CDR3 loop spans 18 amino acids. The CDR3 DNA sequence: TGTGCCAGCAGCGTAGCTACAGGGGTAGCGGGACTGCCCGGGGAGCTGTTTTTT. Protein product: CASSVATGVAGLPGELFF.

A single count supports this clone. CDR3 nucleotide sequence: TGTGCCAGCAGCTTAGATTTGGACAGGGTTACTGAAGCTTTCTTT. As protein: CASSLDLDRVTEAFF. The rearrangement links TRBV7-9 to TRBJ1-1; 8 bases match TRBD1. CDR1 SEHNR and CDR2 FQNEAQ come from the germline V gene (reference sequence). The CDR3 length is 15 residues. Unmatched junction bases numbered 6, after V lost 1 base and J lost 5 bases. Drawing the rest from reference TRBV7-9 and TRBJ1-1, the complete variable domain is DTGVSQNPRHKITKRGQNVTFRCDPISEHNRLYWYRQTLGQGPEFLTYFQNEAQLEKSRLLSDRFSAERPKGSFSTLEIQRTEQGDSAMYLCASSLDLDRVTEAFFGQGTRLTVV.

The genes are TRBV30 and TRBJ1-2; TRBD1 might be the D (6 bases). This CDR3 is 15 amino acids long. V was pared by 2 bases and J by 6 bases, with 19 bases between. The germline V gene has CDR1 GTSNPN and CDR2 SVGIG (reference sequence). DNA for the CDR3: TGTGCCTGGAGTTTCGACAGGAAGGGGGAGAATGGCTACACCTTC. Translated, it gives CAWSFDRKGENGYTF.

The chain is built from TRBV2 and TRBJ1-4; D perhaps matches TRBD1 (5 bases). This CDR3 is built from 14 residues. Trimming removed 3 bases from V and 7 bases from J, with 12 bases in between. Germline-derived CDR1 and CDR2 are SNHLY and FYNNEI. The CDR3 region has the DNA TGTGCCAGCAGTGATAAGGGGCGAGGTGAAAAACTGTTTTTT. Translated: CASSDKGRGEKLFF.

The rearrangement uses TRBV7-8 and TRBJ2-7, with 10 nucleotides matching TRBD1. This CDR3 has 18 residues. Germline CDR1 reads SGHVS; CDR2 reads FQNEAQ. The V and J ends lost 0 bases and 2 bases, in that order; junction bases with no gene match: 10. CDR3 protein: CASSLAVTGGGSAYEQYF. Written as DNA, the CDR3 is TGTGCCAGCAGCTTAGCGGTGACAGGGGGCGGGTCAGCCTACGAGCAGTACTTC. The whole variable domain, filled in from reference TRBV7-8 and TRBJ2-7, reads GAGVSQSPRYKVAKRGQDVALRCDPISGHVSLFWYQQALGQGPEFLTYFQNEAQLDKSGLPSDRFFAERPEGSVSTLKIQRTQQEDSAVYLCASSLAVTGGGSAYEQYFGPGTRLTVT.

The chain joins TRBV19 to TRBJ2-4; D may be TRBD1 or TRBD2 (6 bases each). Germline-derived CDR1 and CDR2 are LNHDA and SQIVND (reference sequence). Trimming took 4 bases from V and 1 from J, leaving 11 bases between them. The CDR3 covers 15 residues. This chain's CDR3 is CASSRGAMAKNIQYF. For the CDR3, the DNA is TGTGCCAGTAGTAGGGGGGCAATGGCCAAAAACATTCAGTACTTC.

A few counts support this clone. The chain joins TRBV6-2 or TRBV6-3 to TRBJ2-7; TRBD2 might be the D (5 bases). CDR3 length equals 15 residues. V lost 5 bases to trimming and J lost 0 bases, with 14 bases between them. Germline lookup yields CDR1 MNHEY and CDR2 SVGEGT. CDR3 sequence (DNA): TGTGCCAGCAGTACCATAGCGAGTAGCTCCTACGAGCAGTACTTC. As protein: CASSTIASSSYEQYF.

The chain employs TRBV6-5 and TRBJ2-7; D gene uncertain. Germline CDR1 MNHEY, CDR2 SVGAGI. The CDR3 extends over 13 amino acids. V lost 10 bases and J 2 bases, leaving 15 bases between the germline ends. CDR3 amino acids: CATKITATYEQYF. The CDR3 DNA reads as TGTGCCACTAAAATAACAGCGACCTACGAGCAGTACTTC.

V usage is TRBV2 and J usage is TRBJ2-7, with D unresolved. V dropped 6 bases and J dropped 5 bases, with 11 bases sitting between them. The CDR3 is 12 residues long. Germline loops: CDR1 SNHLY, CDR2 FYNNEI. The CDR3 loop reads CASRGDWNEQYF. The CDR3, as DNA: TGTGCCAGCAGGGGCGACTGGAACGAGCAGTACTTC.